This T cell receptor (beta chain) was recorded in a study of blood T cell repertoires in COVID-19. About the study: Samples of COVID-19 (acute and convalescent) were obtained from the United States, Italy and Spain.

The germline CDR1 and CDR2 sequences are GTSNPN and SVGIG (reference sequence). Trimming shortened V by 0 bases and J by 1 base, and 6 bases separated the two germline ends. The CDR3 has 13 amino acids. Per the original data handling: Reference gene primer amplification yielded estimated nucleated cell counts. The data were produced by immunoSEQ multiplex PCR, yet TCRdb's version contains in-frame clones alone and is incomplete. V and J calls plus clone size are reproduced from that table; the DNA served to infer D and trimming. The sample has under 150,000 clones, 75% to 90% seen once. Allocation to cohorts depended on clinical history reported by the participants. This clone was counted once. Other nucleotide sequences in the sample specify the same CDR3.

This clonotype was sampled from a man aged 50 to 60 in a cohort exposed to, infected with or recovered from COVID-19 (not recorded which). Material for sequencing was PBMCs or T cells enriched from blood (not recorded which). The J gene is TRBJ1-1, the V gene TRBV30; D unresolved. This CDR3 is CAWSVRENTEAFF. In DNA form, the CDR3 reads TGTGCCTGGAGTGTACGAGAGAACACTGAAGCTTTCTTT.